The next 26 T cell receptor beta chains were all read from a single sample in a study of T-cell reconstitution after alpha-beta-depleted transplantation in children (dated by TCRdb to between 2015 and 2016). The treatment or condition label here, explained by the study, means: allogeneic hematopoietic cell transplantation with graft depleted of TCRalphabeta T cells and CD19 B cells. Library construction relied on PCR. Sequencing was performed on an Illumina HiSeq 2500. Molecular barcoding was employed in the preparation of TCR libraries, with unique molecular identifiers being used to normalize TCRbeta repertoire quantification. TCRdb applied fastp at Q25 and MiXCR to the public reads, then kept only in-frame beta chains. Under each unique CDR3 protein, matching rows form one entry showing the most common genes and DNA. In this sample the table shows approximately 490,000 distinct CDR3 sequences, 10% of which occur a single time. 2% to 2.5% of the sample is held by the ten biggest clonotypes.

The specimen comprised PBMCs, sampled before TCRalphabeta/CD19-depleted stem cell transplant. The receptor set was obtained from a child aged 2 to 10 with inherited bone marrow failure, due to receive a stem cell transplant.

The sample holds many counts of this clonotype. V usage is TRBV5-1 and J usage is TRBJ2-3; D is perhaps TRBD1 (6 bases). Germline-derived CDR1 and CDR2 are SGHRS and YFSETQ. V was cut by 4 bases and J by 1 base, with 13 bases left in between. The CDR3 is 15 amino acids. The CDR3, as DNA: TGCGCCAGCAGCGGCCAGGACAGCCGCACAGATACGCAGTATTTT. Translation: CASSGQDSRTDTQYF. The whole variable domain, remainder taken from reference TRBV5-1 and TRBJ2-3, is KAGVTQTPRYLIKTRGQQVTLSCSPISGHRSVSWYQQTPGQGLQFLFEYFSETQRNKGNFPGRFSGRQFSNSRSEMNVSTLELGDSALYLCASSGQDSRTDTQYFGPGTRLTVL.

This clonotype has a count of ten or more. The chain recombines TRBV19 with TRBJ1-6; no clear D gene. The CDR3 covers 14 residues. Trimming removed 7 bases at V and 9 bases at J, with 16 bases between. The germline CDR1 and CDR2 sequences are LNHDA and SQIVND (reference sequence). CDR3: CASNPDSRGSPLHF. The DNA for the CDR3 is TGTGCCAGTAATCCGGACTCGCGAGGTTCACCCCTCCACTTT.

The sample holds many counts of this clonotype. V and J are TRBV28 and TRBJ2-5, with D possibly matching TRBD1 (6 bases). V lost 4 bases and J 1 base, leaving 16 bases between the germline ends. This CDR3 is built from 16 residues. Per the germline V gene, CDR1 is MDHEN and CDR2 is SYDVKM. CDR3 bases: TGTGCCAGCAGTTCCGAGGGGGAAGCGGCCCAAGAGACCCAGTACTTC. Its translation is CASSSEGEAAQETQYF.

Many counts were recorded for this clonotype. The rearrangement joins TRBV4-2 to TRBJ2-2; D perhaps matches TRBD1 (5 bases). Trimming shortened V by 4 bases and J by 7 bases, and 13 bases separated the two germline ends. The CDR3 loop spans 14 amino acids. From germline, CDR1 is LGHNA and CDR2 YNFKEQ. CDR3 sequence (DNA): TGTGCCAGCAGCCCTGCAGGGTCAGTCGGGGAGCTGTTTTTT. Translating it yields CASSPAGSVGELFF.

This clonotype was detected ten times or more. V is TRBV27 and J is TRBJ2-7; 11 nucleotides agree with TRBD1. The germline gives CDR1 MNHEY, CDR2 SMNVEV (reference sequence). V gave up 4 bases and J gave up 5 bases; unmatched junction bases: 7. This CDR3 has 15 amino acids. The CDR3 sequence: CASSSRTGGAHEQYF. For the CDR3, the DNA is TGTGCCAGCAGTTCACGGACAGGGGGCGCCCACGAGCAGTACTTC.

In its sample, this clonotype was seen many times. The chain joins TRBV27 to TRBJ2-3; 8 positions agree with TRBD1. This CDR3 region has 14 residues. V dropped 2 bases and J dropped 4; count of bases not matched to a gene: 2. Germline V gives CDR1 MNHEY, CDR2 SMNVEV (reference sequence). The chain's CDR3 is CASSLGQGPDTQYF. For the CDR3, the DNA is TGTGCCAGCAGTTTAGGACAGGGTCCAGATACGCAGTATTTT.

The table lists this clonotype with a few counts. The chain uses TRBV9 and TRBJ2-2; 12 bases map to TRBD1. The CDR3 contains 18 residues. Looked up from germline, CDR1 is SGDLS and CDR2 is YYNGEE. Trimming at V came to 0 bases and at J to 6 bases, leaving 9 bases not matched to a gene. The CDR3 DNA follows: TGTGCCAGCAGCGTAGCTACGGGGGACAGGGGGCCGGCCGGGGAGCTGTTTTTT. This sequence encodes CASSVATGDRGPAGELFF. Using reference TRBV9 and TRBJ2-2 for the parts outside the CDR3, the full variable domain is DSGVTQTPKHLITATGQRVTLRCSPRSGDLSVYWYQQSLDQGLQFLIQYYNGEERAKGNILERFSAQQFPDLHSELNLSSLELGDSALYFCASSVATGDRGPAGELFFGEGSRLTVL.

This clonotype was observed at least ten times. The rearrangement uses TRBV24-1 and TRBJ2-3, with 7 positions matching TRBD2. V lost 3 bases to trimming and J lost 5 bases; unmatched junction nucleotides: 7. This CDR3 has 15 amino acids. Germline CDR1 is KGHDR and CDR2 is SFDVKD. The CDR3 region is CATSDPSGDLDTQYF. The CDR3 DNA follows: TGTGCCACCAGTGATCCTAGCGGAGACCTAGATACGCAGTATTTT.

This clonotype came up many times. Here the CDR3 DNA reads TGTGCCAGCAGCCAGAGCAGCCTTACTAGCGGCCTCTACGAGCAGTACTTC. Protein product: CASSQSSLTSGLYEQYF. The rearrangement uses TRBV3-1 and TRBJ2-7, with 8 bases aligning to TRBD2. The CDR3 has 17 residues. Germline V CDR1 and CDR2: LGHDT, YNNKEL (reference sequence). V was clipped by 3 bases and J by 3 bases; unmatched bases: 13.

About this clonotype itself: A much larger clone sits a single nucleotide away, making a read error possible. CDR3 nucleotides: TGTCCCAGCAGTTTATATCAGGGCTACGAGCAGTACTTC. Amino acids: CPSSLYQGYEQYF. This chain joins TRBV27 and TRBJ2-7; D possibly corresponds to TRBD1 (5 bases). CDR1 is MNHEY and CDR2 is SMNVEV in the germline V gene (reference sequence). The CDR3 spans 13 residues.

This clonotype came up many times. The chain carries TRBV5-6 and TRBJ1-1; unclear D gene. Trimming removed 1 base from V and 3 bases from J, with 13 bases in between. Germline V lookup: CDR1 SGHDT, CDR2 YYEEEE. This CDR3 contains 15 residues. The CDR3 nucleotides are TGTGCCAGCAGCTTGTCGGGGTACGGGGACACTGAAGCTTTCTTT. This gives the protein CASSLSGYGDTEAFF.

This clonotype was seen only a few times. J is TRBJ1-4 and V is TRBV5-6; D is possibly TRBD1 (6 bases). The V gene lost 2 bases and the J gene lost 6 bases, with 14 bases spanning the gap. The CDR3 covers 15 residues. Germline loops: CDR1 SGHDT, CDR2 YYEEEE. For the CDR3, the DNA is TGTGCCAGCAGCTTTCCGGGACAACCTTATGAAAAACTGTTTTTT. It translates to CASSFPGQPYEKLFF.

This clonotype was detected ten times or more. The V and J genes are TRBV27 and TRBJ2-1, with TRBD2 identical over 8 bases. The CDR3 spans 14 residues. V lost 6 bases to trimming and J lost 4 bases; unmatched junction nucleotides: 5. Germline V gene sequence: CDR1 MNHEY, CDR2 SMNVEV (reference sequence). The CDR3 spells CASSLLAVYNEQFF. The CDR3 DNA follows: TGTGCCAGCAGCTTACTAGCGGTTTACAATGAGCAGTTCTTC.

The sample holds a few counts of this clonotype. This may be a read error: a much more frequent sequence differs by one nucleotide. The chain recombines TRBV3-1 with TRBJ2-5; TRBD2 aligns across 12 bases. The V and J ends lost 4 bases and 1 base, in that order; junction bases with no gene match: 4. Per germline, CDR1 LGHDT and CDR2 YNNKEL (reference sequence). The CDR3 totals 16 residues. The CDR3 coding sequence is TGTGCCAGCAGCCCCGGACTAGCGGGACGCCAAGAGACCCAGTACTTC. Its translation is CASSPGLAGRQETQYF.

This clonotype was counted at least ten times. This sequence joins TRBV7-2 and TRBJ2-7, with TRBD2 matching 10 bases. Germline loops: CDR1 SGHTA, CDR2 FQGNSA. The CDR3 runs 13 residues. The V segment lost 10 bases and the J segment 1 base; nucleotides outside the gene matches: 4. CDR3 sequence: CATRTSGSYEQYF. The CDR3, as DNA: TGTGCCACCAGGACTAGCGGATCCTACGAGCAGTACTTC.

Many counts were recorded for this clonotype. V is TRBV9 and J is TRBJ2-1; D is uncertain. This CDR3 region has 11 residues. From germline, CDR1 is SGDLS and CDR2 YYNGEE. V gave up 6 bases and J gave up 5 bases, with 6 bases separating them. CDR3 sequence: CASMGNNEQFF. As DNA, the CDR3 is TGTGCCAGCATGGGGAACAATGAGCAGTTCTTC.

The chain uses TRBV4-3 and TRBJ2-7; D is unresolved. Germline assignment: CDR1 LGHNA and CDR2 YSLEER. This CDR3 has 13 residues. V gave up 2 bases and J gave up 2 bases, with 7 bases separating them. CDR3 loop: CASSQSLAYEQYF. CDR3 coding DNA: TGCGCCAGCAGCCAATCCCTAGCCTACGAGCAGTACTTC.

This clonotype was seen many times. At one end, the junction sequence differs from germline, possibly due to a read error. This rearrangement joins TRBV20-1 to TRBJ1-1; D is perhaps TRBD1 (5 bases). The CDR3 spans 8 residues. Germline V CDR1 and CDR2: DFQATT, SNEGSKA (reference sequence). CDR3 coding DNA: TGCAGTGCTAACCGGGACTACTTT. It translates to CSANRDYF.

Only one count was recorded for this clonotype. This clone may be a read error of a much larger clone one base away. The rearrangement links TRBV5-1 to TRBJ1-1; D unresolved. This CDR3 spans 15 amino acids. V was trimmed by 0 bases and J by 1 base, leaving 10 bases between them. Germline values: CDR1 SGHRS, CDR2 YFSETQ. The CDR3 sequence: CASSLGSVPNTEAFF. Written as DNA, the CDR3 is TGCGCCAGCAGCTTGGGCAGTGTTCCGAACACTGAAGCTTTCTTT.

This clonotype was seen at least ten times. Written as DNA, the CDR3 is TGTGCCAGCAGATCGCAGCGGGAGGGCCGCAATGAGCAGTTCTTC. Its protein is CASRSQREGRNEQFF. The V call is TRBV7-9, the J call TRBJ2-1; 10 bases line up with TRBD2. Germline CDR1 is SEHNR and CDR2 is FQNEAQ (reference sequence). The CDR3 loop spans 15 amino acids. V trimming: 6 bases; J trimming: 6 bases; junction bases outside the gene matches: 8. Together with reference TRBV7-9 and TRBJ2-1, the CDR3 gives the full variable domain: DTGVSQNPRHKITKRGQNVTFRCDPISEHNRLYWYRQTLGQGPEFLTYFQNEAQLEKSRLLSDRFSAERPKGSFSTLEIQRTEQGDSAMYLCASRSQREGRNEQFFGPGTRLTVL.

This clonotype occurred a few times. The rearrangement links TRBV6-1 to TRBJ2-7, with a weak D call TRBD2 (5 bases). Germline CDR1 and CDR2: MNHNS and SASEGT. The CDR3 consists of 15 residues. V was clipped by 3 bases and J by 2 bases, with 14 bases between them. The CDR3 loop is CASSDRDHPTYEQYF. The CDR3 DNA reads TGTGCCAGCAGTGACCGGGATCATCCAACCTACGAGCAGTACTTC.

This clonotype was detected ten times or more. V usage is TRBV20-1 and J usage is TRBJ2-3; D perhaps matches TRBD1 (5 bases). The CDR3 covers 12 residues. CDR1 is DFQATT and CDR2 is SNEGSKA in the germline V gene (reference sequence). V was cut by 6 bases and J by 6 bases, with 13 bases left in between. The CDR3 is CSAHRGLDTQYF. The CDR3 DNA sequence: TGCAGTGCCCATAGGGGCCTGGATACGCAGTATTTT.

In its sample, this clonotype was seen many times. This chain uses TRBV27 with TRBJ1-1; 11 bases are a match to TRBD1. J lost 7 bases, V lost 4 bases, and 8 bases had no gene match. Germline V gene data show CDR1 as MNHEY and CDR2 as SMNVEV (reference sequence). The CDR3 consists of 15 residues. The CDR3 sequence is CASSSGTGGRNEAFF. As DNA, the CDR3 is TGTGCCAGCAGTTCCGGGACAGGGGGGCGAAATGAAGCTTTCTTT.

The rearrangement links TRBV7-2 to TRBJ2-4; TRBD1 matches 7 bases. The CDR3 is 14 residues long. The germline CDR1 and CDR2 sequences are SGHTA and FQGNSA. Trimming cost V 7 bases and J 3 bases; bases outside gene matches: 6. The CDR3 nucleotides are TGTGCCAGCACCCTCTCAGGGGGCAAAAACATTCAGTACTTC. It encodes CASTLSGGKNIQYF.

There are many counts of this clonotype. In DNA, the CDR3 is TGTGCCAGCAGTTTTCAGGGGGACTCCTACGAGCAGTACTTC. Translated, it gives CASSFQGDSYEQYF. The chain is built from TRBV27 and TRBJ2-7; 7 bases map to TRBD1. This CDR3 comprises 14 residues. The junction had 2 bases not matched to a gene; V was cut back by 3 bases and J by 0 bases. The V gene's germline CDR1 is MNHEY and CDR2 SMNVEV (reference sequence).

This clonotype was seen many times. CDR3 DNA sequence: TGTGCCAGCAGTTCGCCACTCGAGGAGGGAGGGCCGAGCGGGGCAGATACGCAGTATTTT. Protein: CASSSPLEEGGPSGADTQYF. V usage is TRBV28 and J usage is TRBJ2-3; 7 positions agree with TRBD2. CDR3 size: 20 residues. The V and J ends lost 4 bases and 4 bases, in that order; junction bases with no gene match: 23. CDR1 and CDR2 (germline): MDHEN, SYDVKM.